The present T cell receptor beta chain was sequenced within a study of beta chain features in type 1 diabetes. What was sequenced were expressed TCRB transcripts, since all of the isolated RNA had been reverse transcribed. Generated by immunoSEQ multiplex PCR, the TCRdb table keeps only in-frame clones and is missing some. The sample shows roughly 350,000 clones, 9.6% of them seen only once. This CDR3 is 11 amino acids long. Germline loops: CDR1 SGHRS, CDR2 YFSETQ. Cells sorted by CD45RO/CCR7/CD25/CD127/CD95/CD27 comprised CD4+ naive, central memory, regulatory and stem cell-like memory cells. Purity above 95% was achieved in all sorted populations. This clone has only a few counts. Its antigen is unknown. Study-wide findings and caveats: Type 1 diabetes patients had TCRB CDR3s that were shorter (moderately but significantly so) in all four CD4+ subsets. Across patients, naive, central memory and Treg TCRB repertoires exhibited apparently greater similarity than was observed across healthy donors. At VDJ recombination sites, type 1 diabetes patients had fewer insertions and more deleted nucleotides.

Sequencing was carried out using central memory CD4+ T cells from blood. The receptor's source is a man younger than 45 with type 1 diabetes. V usage is TRBV5-1 and J usage is TRBJ2-7; D gene uncertain. The last part of the DNA fits TRBJ2-1 better; the J call may be wrong. CDR3 region: CASSLANEQFF. The CDR3 DNA sequence: TGCGCCAGCAGCTTGGCGAATGAGCAGTTCTTC.